Presented here are 14 T cell receptor beta chains from one specimen sequenced in a study of CD8 T cells in Susac syndrome. Reverse transcription of about 0.45 to 1 ug RNA used random hexamers. TCRdb independently ran MiXCR on the immunoSEQ multiplex PCR reads; one entry per CDR3 protein. This table has around 180,000 distinct CDR3 sequences, under 97% appearing once. The sample comprised CD4+ T cells from PBMCs. Every receptor here comes from a human donor with multiple sclerosis.

The chain combines TRBV30 with TRBJ2-1; no clear D gene. V shed 5 bases and J shed 2 bases, with 4 bases lying between them. This CDR3 comprises 11 residues. The germline CDR1 and CDR2 sequences are GTSNPN and SVGIG (reference sequence). Here the CDR3 DNA reads TGTGCCTGGGCGGCCTACAATGAGCAGTTCTTC. It specifies CAWAAYNEQFF.

The chain recombines TRBV15 with TRBJ2-7; D may be TRBD2 (5 bases). CDR1 and CDR2 from the germline V gene are LNHNV and YYDKDF (reference sequence). The length of the CDR3 is 15 residues. Trimming took off 6 bases at V and 7 bases at J, with 22 bases between the two ends. The CDR3 DNA sequence: TGTGCCACCAGTTTCGAGGGCCGGACCTCGAGGGAGCAGTACTTC. Translation: CATSFEGRTSREQYF.

This clonotype came up a few times. This chain joins TRBV7-9 and TRBJ1-1; tentative D call: TRBD1 (6 bases). The CDR3 contains 14 residues. Between the trimmed V and J ends, which lost 5 bases and 4 bases, there was a span of 14 bases. Germline V lookup: CDR1 SEHNR, CDR2 FQNEAQ (reference sequence). In DNA form, the CDR3 reads TGTGCCAGCAGCCCCTCGACAGGTTTCACTGAAGCTTTCTTT. Amino acids: CASSPSTGFTEAFF.

The CDR3, as DNA: TGCAGTGCCCGCCGGGTCTCCGAAGCTTTCTTT. Amino acid sequence: CSARRVSEAFF. The J gene is TRBJ1-1, the V gene TRBV20-1; D ambiguous. CDR1 and CDR2 from the germline V gene are DFQATT and SNEGSKA (reference sequence). This CDR3 has 11 amino acids. V lost 6 bases and J 8 bases, leaving 13 bases between the germline ends.

V gene TRBV19 combines with J gene TRBJ2-2, with TRBD1 matching over 7 bases. This CDR3 region has 17 residues. Germline CDR1 reads LNHDA; CDR2 reads SQIVND (reference sequence). V lost 7 bases, J lost 5 bases, and 16 bases stayed unmatched. CDR3 nucleotides: TGTGCCAGTACTAGGGACAGCTCCGGTTTGGGGACCGGGGAGCTGTTTTTT. Residues: CASTRDSSGLGTGELFF.

The table lists this clonotype with a count of one. V gene TRBV7-2 combines with J gene TRBJ2-1; unclear D gene. The CDR3 runs to 14 residues. The germline V gene has CDR1 SGHTA and CDR2 FQGNSA. V lost 1 base to trimming and J lost 4 bases, with 8 bases between them. Here the CDR3 reads CASSLGIAYNEQFF. CDR3 nucleotide sequence: TGTGCCAGCAGCTTAGGTATAGCATACAATGAGCAGTTCTTC. Supplemented by reference TRBV7-2 and TRBJ2-1, the full variable domain reads GAGVSQSPSNKVTEKGKDVELRCDPISGHTALYWYRQSLGQGLEFLIYFQGNSAPDKSGLPSDRFSAERTGGSVSTLTIQRTQQEDSAVYLCASSLGIAYNEQFFGPGTRLTVL.

The rearrangement uses TRBV12-3 or TRBV12-4 and TRBJ1-6; D not certain. Trimming pared 1 base from V and 7 bases from J, leaving 8 bases between. The CDR3 consists of 14 residues. In DNA, the CDR3 is TGTGCCAGCAGTTTAGGGTCAACCAATTCACCCCTCCACTTT. It codes for CASSLGSTNSPLHF.

This clonotype came up once. This chain links TRBV4-2 with TRBJ2-1; D is perhaps TRBD2 (5 bases). The CDR3 length is 16 residues. Looked up from germline, CDR1 is LGHNA and CDR2 is YNFKEQ. Trimming removed 4 bases from V and 0 bases from J, with 13 bases in between. CDR3 amino acids: CASSREQRRSYNEQFF. CDR3 nucleotide sequence: TGTGCCAGCAGCCGCGAACAGCGGCGCTCCTACAATGAGCAGTTCTTC.

The chain is built from TRBV5-1 and TRBJ2-1; no clear D. CDR3 length: 12 amino acids. Trimming left V 3 bases short and J 8 bases short, with 9 bases between. The germline V gene encodes CDR1 SGHRS and CDR2 YFSETQ. In DNA form, the CDR3 reads TGCGCCAGCAGCTCTGAGAACGATGAGCAGTTCTTC. Its protein is CASSSENDEQFF.

V gene TRBV4-3 combines with J gene TRBJ2-1; TRBD2 is a possible D gene (6 bases). The CDR3 contains 13 residues. Trimming removed 3 bases at V and 9 bases at J, with 12 bases between. CDR1 and CDR2 (germline): LGHNA, YSLEER. The CDR3 nucleotides read TGCGCCAGCAGCCAGGGAAGCGGGCGTGAGCAGTTCTTC. Translated: CASSQGSGREQFF.

The chain combines TRBV29-1 with TRBJ2-3; TRBD2 agrees at 11 bases. J was trimmed by 1 base and V by 7 bases; bases with no gene match: 4. Germline V gene data show CDR1 as SQVTM and CDR2 as ANQGSEA. This CDR3 spans 14 amino acids. CDR3 loop: CSATSGGRTDTQYF. CDR3 DNA: TGCAGCGCCACTAGCGGGGGTCGCACAGATACGCAGTATTTT.

The rearrangement links TRBV7-2 to TRBJ1-1; D might be TRBD1 (6 bases). V lost 8 bases, J lost 5 bases, and 18 bases lay in between. Per germline, CDR1 SGHTA and CDR2 FQGNSA. This CDR3 has 14 amino acids. CDR3 residues: CASGYQRGGTEAFF. CDR3 sequence (DNA): TGTGCCAGCGGCTACCAAAGGGGGGGGACTGAAGCTTTCTTT.

The chain couples TRBV20-1 to TRBJ1-3; a weak D match, TRBD1 (6 bases). This CDR3 is built from 14 residues. The germline V gene has CDR1 DFQATT and CDR2 SNEGSKA (reference sequence). V was pared by 5 bases and J by 0 bases, with 11 bases between. As DNA, the CDR3 is TGCAGTGCTCACAGGGACACCTCTGGAAACACCATATATTTT. It is translated as CSAHRDTSGNTIYF.

The J gene is TRBJ2-2, the V gene TRBV3-1, with no clear D. Trimming shortened V by 1 base and J by 5 bases, and 5 bases separated the two germline ends. Per the germline V gene, CDR1 is LGHDT and CDR2 is YNNKEL (reference sequence). The CDR3 is 13 residues long. In nucleotides, the CDR3 is TGTGCCAGCAGCCAAGTAAGGACCGGGGAGCTGTTTTTT. Amino acid sequence: CASSQVRTGELFF.